These 28 T cell receptor beta chains originate from one sample sequenced in a study of immune cell composition in non-small cell lung cancer. The method was immunoSEQ multiplex PCR; TCRdb's version includes in-frame clones alone and lacks a portion of them. The data contain thousands of clones, 68% of them singletons. Input material: lung tumor tissue. The origin of the receptors is a human donor with non-small cell lung cancer.

In this sample, this clone turned up a few times. The chain joins TRBV5-6 to TRBJ2-7, with 7 bases fitting TRBD2. The CDR3 has 13 amino acids. The germline CDR1 and CDR2 sequences are SGHDT and YYEEEE. V shed 1 base, J shed 7 bases, and the junction held 5 bases outside the gene matches. Written as DNA, the CDR3 is TGTGCCAGCAGCTTGTTCGGGAGGCATGAGCAGTACTTC. As protein: CASSLFGRHEQYF.

V usage is TRBV5-1 and J usage is TRBJ2-3; D gene ambiguous. Germline lookup yields CDR1 SGHRS and CDR2 YFSETQ. The V and J ends lost 4 bases and 4 bases respectively, with 16 bases between them. The CDR3 sequence is 15 residues long. CDR3: CASSVDRLEADTQYF. CDR3 coding DNA: TGCGCCAGCAGCGTGGACCGCCTTGAGGCAGATACGCAGTATTTT.

The chain recombines TRBV18 with TRBJ2-2, with D perhaps matching TRBD1 (6 bases). Trimming stripped 3 bases from V and 1 base from J, with 9 bases between. There are 15 residues in the CDR3. The germline CDR1 and CDR2 sequences are KGHSH and LQKENI. DNA for the CDR3: TGTGCCAGCTCACCCGGGACACTGAACACCGGGGAGCTGTTTTTT. It yields the protein CASSPGTLNTGELFF.

V gene TRBV2 combines with J gene TRBJ1-3, with D possibly being TRBD1 (6 bases). Trimming shortened V by 5 bases and J by 0 bases, and 11 bases separated the two germline ends. This CDR3 is built from 15 residues. CDR1 is SNHLY, CDR2 FYNNEI, per germline. CDR3 nucleotide sequence: TGTGCCAGCAGTCCTCGGGACAACTCTGGAAACACCATATATTTT. Amino acids: CASSPRDNSGNTIYF.

This clone is large by share. V gene TRBV10-3 combines with J gene TRBJ2-7; TRBD1 matches at 7 bases. The germline V gene has CDR1 ENHRY and CDR2 SYGVKD. J lost 2 bases, V lost 8 bases, and 9 bases had no gene match. The CDR3 loop spans 14 amino acids. The CDR3 here is CAIHTGQETYEQYF. For the CDR3, the DNA is TGTGCCATCCACACCGGACAGGAGACCTACGAGCAGTACTTC.

This clone was seen more than once but under ten times. The chain links TRBV6-6 to TRBJ1-1; TRBD1 matches at 8 bases. Per germline, CDR1 MNHNY and CDR2 SVGAGI (reference sequence). V trimming: 8 bases; J trimming: 5 bases; junction bases outside the gene matches: 13. This CDR3 is 15 amino acids long. The CDR3 coding sequence is TGTGCCAGCTCCCCCCGGCAGGGGGCTACGACTGAAGCTTTCTTT. It codes for CASSPRQGATTEAFF.

J is TRBJ2-3 and V is TRBV2; TRBD2 might be the D (5 bases). Germline CDR1 reads SNHLY; CDR2 reads FYNNEI. The ends were cut back, 4 bases at V and 0 bases at J, with 20 bases in the middle. The CDR3 is 18 amino acids. The CDR3 region is CASSGSSPGGSSTDTQYF. CDR3 nucleotide sequence: TGTGCCAGCAGTGGATCTAGCCCCGGCGGGTCCAGCACAGATACGCAGTATTTT. Full variable domain (remainder filled in from reference TRBV2 and TRBJ2-3): EPEVTQTPSHQVTQMGQEVILRCVPISNHLYFYWYRQILGQKVEFLVSFYNNEISEKSEIFDDQFSVERPDGSNFTLKIRSTKLEDSAMYFCASSGSSPGGSSTDTQYFGPGTRLTVL.

The chain has TRBV27 and TRBJ2-5; 8 bases are a match to TRBD2. V shed 2 bases and J 4 bases; nucleotides not matched to a gene: 9. The CDR3 totals 16 residues. CDR1 is MNHEY and CDR2 is SMNVEV in the germline V gene (reference sequence). CDR3 nucleotide sequence: TGTGCCAGCAGTTTAATCGGGGGGGCCCCCCCAGAGACCCAGTACTTC. The encoded protein is CASSLIGGAPPETQYF.

Comments on this clone: A read error may produce the germline difference seen at one junction end. V usage is TRBV18 and J usage is TRBJ2-5, with D possibly being TRBD2 (5 bases). CDR3 length: 13 residues. CDR1 is KGHSH, CDR2 LQKENI, per germline. CDR3 in amino acids: CASSLGNQEAQYF. In DNA form, the CDR3 reads TGTGCCAGCTCACTCGGGAACCAAGAGGCCCAGTACTTC.

The chain employs TRBV19 and TRBJ1-2, with 9 bases identical to TRBD1. Germline V gene data show CDR1 as LNHDA and CDR2 as SQIVND (reference sequence). This CDR3 is built from 13 residues. With V trimmed by 5 bases and J by 8 bases, 6 bases remained unmatched. The CDR3 reads CASSRDRVRGYTF. The DNA of the CDR3 is TGTGCCAGTAGTCGGGACAGGGTGCGGGGCTACACCTTC. The full variable domain, in which reference TRBV19 and TRBJ1-2 provide the parts outside the CDR3, is DGGITQSPKYLFRKEGQNVTLSCEQNLNHDAMYWYRQDPGQGLRLIYYSQIVNDFQKGDIAEGYSVSREKKESFPLTVTSAQKNPTAFYLCASSRDRVRGYTFGSGTRLTVV.

The chain is built from TRBV7-2 and TRBJ2-7; a possible D gene is TRBD2 (6 bases). Trimming cost V 0 bases and J 4 bases, with 13 bases left between them. Germline V gives CDR1 SGHTA, CDR2 FQGNSA. The length of the CDR3 is 15 residues. The CDR3 reads CASSLARDPAYEQYF. In nucleotides, the CDR3 is TGTGCCAGCAGCTTAGCGCGGGACCCCGCGTACGAGCAGTACTTC.

The CDR3, as DNA: TGTGCCAGCAGCACTACAGGGATTCCGACGGGAGAGACCCAGTACTTC. The encoded protein is CASSTTGIPTGETQYF. The chain is built from TRBV5-5 and TRBJ2-5; tentatively, D is TRBD1 (6 bases). Germline lookup yields CDR1 SGHKS and CDR2 YYEKEE (reference sequence). V lost 4 bases and J lost 4, with 20 bases in between. This CDR3 has 16 amino acids.

The rearrangement uses TRBV18 and TRBJ2-2; 9 bases fit TRBD1. J lost 5 bases, V lost 4 bases, and 8 bases had no gene match. The CDR3 has 16 residues. Germline CDR1 and CDR2: KGHSH and LQKENI. The CDR3, as DNA: TGTGCCAGCTCACACCTGGACAGGGGAACGACCGGGGAGCTGTTTTTT. Translation gives CASSHLDRGTTGELFF.

The rearrangement links TRBV6-5 to TRBJ2-3; 7 bases match TRBD2. From germline, CDR1 is MNHEY and CDR2 SVGAGI. J gave up 3 bases and V 6 bases, and 6 bases lay outside the gene matches. This CDR3 spans 14 amino acids. In DNA form, the CDR3 reads TGTGCCAGCAGGAGAGCGGGAAGGACAGATACGCAGTATTTT. This sequence encodes CASRRAGRTDTQYF.

The V and J genes are TRBV9 and TRBJ2-3, with D possibly matching TRBD2 (7 bases). V lost 4 bases to trimming and J lost 5 bases, with 20 bases between them. CDR3 length: 16 residues. CDR1 and CDR2 (germline): SGDLS, YYNGEE. CDR3 in amino acids: CASSPGQRDFLDTQYF. The CDR3 DNA is TGTGCCAGCAGCCCAGGACAGCGGGATTTCCTAGATACGCAGTATTTT.

This clone was seen a handful of times. V is TRBV11-2 and J is TRBJ2-5; 8 bases map to TRBD2. The CDR3 runs to 16 residues. The germline V gene encodes CDR1 SGHAT and CDR2 FQNNGV. V lost 3 bases and J lost 1; bases outside the gene matches: 7. The CDR3 nucleotides read TGTGCCAGCAGCTTTATTCGCGGGGGGACCCAAGAGACCCAGTACTTC. This gives the protein CASSFIRGGTQETQYF.

The CDR3 loop is CASSYLTFEGAQHF. In DNA form, the CDR3 reads TGTGCCAGCAGTTACCTAACCTTCGAGGGAGCCCAGCATTTT. The chain uses TRBV6-5 and TRBJ1-5; no definite D call. V lost 2 bases and J lost 11, with 16 bases in between. Germline values: CDR1 MNHEY, CDR2 SVGAGI. The CDR3 is 14 amino acids.

The V gene is TRBV10-1, the J gene TRBJ2-3; 14 bases are a match to TRBD2. Germline V gene data show CDR1 as WNHNN and CDR2 as SYGVQD (reference sequence). V shed 7 bases and J 5 bases; nucleotides not matched to a gene: 8. The CDR3 sequence is 16 residues long. CDR3 nucleotide sequence: TGCGCCAGCATCAAGACTAGCGGGGGGGCAGAAGATACGCAGTATTTT. Its translation: CASIKTSGGAEDTQYF.

The V and J genes are TRBV7-2 and TRBJ1-3; 7 bases agree with TRBD1. The V segment lost 5 bases and the J segment 4 bases; nucleotides outside the gene matches: 11. The CDR3 extends over 16 amino acids. The germline V gene has CDR1 SGHTA and CDR2 FQGNSA. CDR3 DNA: TGTGCCAGCAGCCAAGACAGGGTCTTCGGCGGAAACACCATATATTTT. Protein sequence: CASSQDRVFGGNTIYF.

The rearrangement links TRBV19 to TRBJ1-2, with a weak D call TRBD1 (5 bases). The CDR3 contains 16 residues. The V and J ends lost 3 bases and 3 bases respectively, with 17 bases between them. Germline CDR1 reads LNHDA; CDR2 reads SQIVND (reference sequence). The CDR3 loop is CASSMMTAPNDYGYTF. CDR3 DNA sequence: TGTGCCAGTAGTATGATGACAGCTCCAAACGACTATGGCTACACCTTC.

A single count supports this clone. The genes are TRBV28 and TRBJ2-2, with 8 bases that match TRBD2. The CDR3 extends over 16 amino acids. CDR1 is MDHEN, CDR2 SYDVKM, per germline. Trimming removed 3 bases from V and 2 bases from J; junction bases left unmatched: 5. The CDR3 here is CASSFRTSLNTGELFF. The CDR3 bases are TGTGCCAGCAGTTTCAGGACTAGCCTTAACACCGGGGAGCTGTTTTTT.

The table lists this clone with a few counts. The chain carries TRBV29-1 and TRBJ1-1; D may be TRBD1 (5 bases). In germline, CDR1 is SQVTM, CDR2 ANQGSEA. This CDR3 spans 14 amino acids. The ends were cut back, 6 bases at V and 0 bases at J, with 14 bases in the middle. DNA of the CDR3: TGCAGCGTGGGTTCGGGGGAGGTGAACACTGAAGCTTTCTTT. Amino acid sequence: CSVGSGEVNTEAFF.

This sequence joins TRBV19 and TRBJ2-3, with 9 bases identical to TRBD1. This CDR3 is built from 14 residues. With 7 bases clipped from V and 2 bases from J, the junction kept 4 bases outside the gene matches. Looked up from germline, CDR1 is LNHDA and CDR2 is SQIVND (reference sequence). The CDR3 region has the DNA TGTGCCAGTAAGGGGACAGGGTACACAGATACGCAGTATTTT. Encoded protein: CASKGTGYTDTQYF.

The gene calls are TRBV7-2 and TRBJ2-7, with 8 bases that match TRBD2. Germline CDR1 and CDR2: SGHTA and FQGNSA. The length of the CDR3 is 14 residues. J gave up 1 base and V 3 bases, and 2 bases lay outside the gene matches. In nucleotides, the CDR3 is TGTGCCAGCAGCTTTAGCGGGAAATCCTACGAGCAGTACTTC. It translates to CASSFSGKSYEQYF.

The CDR3 loop is CASSDSPDSSYNEQFF. The CDR3 nucleotides read TGTGCCAGCAGTGACTCGCCGGACAGCTCCTACAATGAGCAGTTCTTC. V and J are TRBV6-4 and TRBJ2-1, with D possibly being TRBD1 (6 bases). The length of the CDR3 is 16 residues. Germline CDR1 reads MRHNA; CDR2 reads SNTAGT. V was cut by 0 bases and J by 0 bases, with 9 bases left in between.

The V call is TRBV5-4, the J call TRBJ1-1; 9 bases align to TRBD1. The CDR3 has 14 residues. V lost 4 bases, J lost 3 bases, and 4 bases stayed unmatched. Germline CDR1 and CDR2: SGHNT and YYREEE (reference sequence). The CDR3 DNA reads as TGTGCCAGCAGCCGGGGACAGGGCGACACTGAAGCTTTCTTT. This gives the protein CASSRGQGDTEAFF. The complete variable domain, with remaining parts taken from reference TRBV5-4 and TRBJ1-1, reads ETGVTQSPTHLIKTRGQQVTLRCSSQSGHNTVSWYQQALGQGPQFIFQYYREEENGRGNFPPRFSGLQFPNYSSELNVNALELDDSALYLCASSRGQGDTEAFFGQGTRLTVV.

The V and J genes are TRBV4-3 and TRBJ1-4, with D unresolved. Germline assignment: CDR1 LGHNA and CDR2 YSLEER. The CDR3 has 16 residues. V lost 0 bases and J 8 bases, leaving 16 bases between the germline ends. CDR3 amino acids: CASSQERIVGVEKLFF. The CDR3 DNA reads as TGCGCCAGCAGCCAAGAAAGAATTGTGGGAGTCGAAAAACTGTTTTTT.

The gene calls are TRBV6-5 and TRBJ1-3; D not certain. CDR1 and CDR2 from the germline V gene are MNHEY and SVGAGI. The CDR3 loop spans 14 amino acids. Trimming took 4 bases from V and 0 from J, leaving 7 bases between them. CDR3: CASSLSRSGNTIYF. The CDR3 coding sequence is TGTGCCAGCAGTTTGTCGCGCTCTGGAAACACCATATATTTT.